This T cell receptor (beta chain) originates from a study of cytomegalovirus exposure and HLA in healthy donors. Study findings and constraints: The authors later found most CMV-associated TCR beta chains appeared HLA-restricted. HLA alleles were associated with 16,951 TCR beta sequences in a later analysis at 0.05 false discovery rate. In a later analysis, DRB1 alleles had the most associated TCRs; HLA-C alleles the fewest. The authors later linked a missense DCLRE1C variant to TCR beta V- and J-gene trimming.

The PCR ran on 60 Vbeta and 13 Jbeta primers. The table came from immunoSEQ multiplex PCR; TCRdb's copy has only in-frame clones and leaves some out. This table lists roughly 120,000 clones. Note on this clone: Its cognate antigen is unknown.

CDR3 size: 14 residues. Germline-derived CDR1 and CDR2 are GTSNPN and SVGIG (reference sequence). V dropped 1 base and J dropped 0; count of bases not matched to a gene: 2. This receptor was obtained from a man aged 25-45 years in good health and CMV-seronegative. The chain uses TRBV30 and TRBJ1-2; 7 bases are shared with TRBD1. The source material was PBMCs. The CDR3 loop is CAWSAGQTNYGYTF. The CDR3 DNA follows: TGTGCCTGGAGTGCGGGACAGACTAACTATGGCTACACCTTC.